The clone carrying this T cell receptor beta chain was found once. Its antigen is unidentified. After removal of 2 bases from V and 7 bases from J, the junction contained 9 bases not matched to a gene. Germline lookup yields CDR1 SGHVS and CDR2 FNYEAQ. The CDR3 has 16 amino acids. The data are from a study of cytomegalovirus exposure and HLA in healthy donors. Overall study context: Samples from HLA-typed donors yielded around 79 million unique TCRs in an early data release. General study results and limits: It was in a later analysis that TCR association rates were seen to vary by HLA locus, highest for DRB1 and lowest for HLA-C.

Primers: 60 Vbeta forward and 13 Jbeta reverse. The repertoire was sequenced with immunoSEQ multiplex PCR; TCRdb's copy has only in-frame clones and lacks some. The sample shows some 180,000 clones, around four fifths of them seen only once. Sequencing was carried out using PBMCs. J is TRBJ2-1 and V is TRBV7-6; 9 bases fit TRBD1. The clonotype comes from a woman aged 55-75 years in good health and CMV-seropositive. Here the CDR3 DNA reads TGTGCCAGCAGCTTAAGATCATCCGGGACAGGGAATGAGCAGTTCTTC. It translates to CASSLRSSGTGNEQFF.